This entry describes one T cell receptor (beta chain). Antigen unknown. This sample was included in a study of cytomegalovirus exposure and HLA in healthy donors. Study-wide background: Inside one of the first data releases sat tens of millions of unique TCRs taken from HLA-typed donors. Findings and caveats of the study: Serostatus for CMV was the only available immune exposure information.

A multiplex PCR was run with 60 Vbeta primers and 13 Jbeta primers. TCRdb's copy holds only in-frame clones and misses some; the assay was immunoSEQ multiplex PCR. This table has some 130,000 clones, about two thirds appearing once. Looked up from germline, CDR1 is MNHNY and CDR2 is SVGAGI (reference sequence). This CDR3 is built from 15 residues. V trimming: 6 bases; J trimming: 4 bases; junction bases outside the gene matches: 8. The origin of this receptor is a human donor in good health. Sequencing was performed on PBMCs. The chain is built from TRBV6-6 and TRBJ2-3; 9 bases align to TRBD1. In nucleotides, the CDR3 is TGTGCCAGCAGAGAGGTACAGGGGGCTCCAGATACGCAGTATTTT. Amino acid sequence: CASREVQGAPDTQYF.